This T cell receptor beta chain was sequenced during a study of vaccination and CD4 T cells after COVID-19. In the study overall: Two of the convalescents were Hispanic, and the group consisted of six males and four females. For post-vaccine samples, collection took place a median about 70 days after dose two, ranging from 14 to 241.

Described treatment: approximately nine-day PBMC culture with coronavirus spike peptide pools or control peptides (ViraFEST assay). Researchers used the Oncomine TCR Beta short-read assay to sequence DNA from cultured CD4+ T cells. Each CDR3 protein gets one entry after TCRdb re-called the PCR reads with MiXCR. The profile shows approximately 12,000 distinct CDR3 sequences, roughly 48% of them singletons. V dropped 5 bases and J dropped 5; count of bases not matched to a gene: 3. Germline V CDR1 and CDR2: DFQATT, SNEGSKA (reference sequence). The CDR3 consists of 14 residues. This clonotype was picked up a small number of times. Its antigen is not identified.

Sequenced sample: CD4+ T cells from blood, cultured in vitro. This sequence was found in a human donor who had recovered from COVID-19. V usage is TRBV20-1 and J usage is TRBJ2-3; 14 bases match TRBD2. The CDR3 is CSAGLAGGIDTQYF. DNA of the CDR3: TGCAGTGCTGGACTAGCGGGAGGTATAGATACGCAGTATTTT.